One and the same sample provided the 13 T cell receptor beta chains below, sequenced in a study of blood T cell repertoires in COVID-19. The protocol was immunoSEQ multiplex PCR, while the TCRdb copy is restricted to in-frame clones and leaves out a portion. The sample includes about 44,000 clones, around 80% of them seen just once. Sample: peripheral blood. All receptors derive from a human donor in a cohort sampled during active COVID-19.

The chain recombines TRBV4-1 with TRBJ1-1; 7 bases line up with TRBD1. The CDR3 totals 15 residues. Germline lookup yields CDR1 MGHRA and CDR2 YSYEKL. V was clipped by 4 bases and J by 0 bases; unmatched bases: 5. The CDR3 bases are TGCGCCAGCAGCCTTGCGGGACAGTTGAACACTGAAGCTTTCTTT. This codes for CASSLAGQLNTEAFF.

The chain uses TRBV18 and TRBJ1-1; 8 bases agree with TRBD1. Per the germline V gene, CDR1 is KGHSH and CDR2 is LQKENI. Trimming cost V 2 bases and J 1 base; bases outside gene matches: 9. This CDR3 contains 17 residues. CDR3 residues: CASSPNPAGTGNTEAFF. As DNA, the CDR3 is TGTGCCAGCTCACCAAACCCCGCTGGGACAGGGAACACTGAAGCTTTCTTT.

Here the CDR3 reads CASSRVASGNTIYF. DNA for the CDR3: TGTGCCAGCAGCAGGGTTGCCTCTGGAAACACCATATATTTT. The chain uses TRBV2 and TRBJ1-3; possible D gene TRBD1, 5 bases. The CDR3 totals 14 residues. Germline CDR1 and CDR2: SNHLY and FYNNEI. Trimming removed 6 bases at V and 0 bases at J, with 9 bases between.

The rearrangement joins TRBV27 to TRBJ2-7; D not certain. In germline, CDR1 is MNHEY, CDR2 SMNVEV (reference sequence). The CDR3 is 13 amino acids. Trimming removed 4 bases at V and 3 bases at J, with 10 bases between. This CDR3 is CASSSRMSYEQYF. The CDR3 coding sequence is TGTGCCAGCAGTTCGAGGATGAGCTACGAGCAGTACTTC.

The chain combines TRBV12-2 with TRBJ2-7; the table assigns TRBD1, which was not confirmed against the DNA. TRBV12-2 is labeled a pseudogene. The CDR3 runs to 21 residues. The CDR3 nucleotides are TGTGCAAGTCGCTTAGCGGAGAGAATTTGTCGCTTGCAGGGGAGAGGATACGAGCAGTACTTC. It yields the protein CASRLAERICRLQGRGYEQYF.

V is TRBV11-2 and J is TRBJ1-2; D not resolved. CDR1 is SGHAT and CDR2 is FQNNGV in the germline V gene. The V end lost 5 bases, the J end lost 0 bases, and 22 bases lay between the germline ends. The CDR3 has 18 amino acids. As DNA, the CDR3 is TGTGCCAGCAGCCCGTCTTTAAGTGGCAGCGTAGCTAACTATGGCTACACCTTC. Protein product: CASSPSLSGSVANYGYTF.

The chain employs TRBV7-9 and TRBJ1-6; D might be TRBD1 (6 bases). Germline-derived CDR1 and CDR2 are SEHNR and FQNEAQ (reference sequence). The CDR3 length is 14 residues. V dropped 4 bases and J dropped 6 bases, with 10 bases sitting between them. The CDR3 reads CASSSQGFNSPLHF. CDR3 coding DNA: TGTGCCAGCAGCTCACAGGGTTTTAATTCACCCCTCCACTTT.

This chain uses TRBV9 with TRBJ1-1; D is undetermined. The germline V gene encodes CDR1 SGDLS and CDR2 YYNGEE. The CDR3 extends over 14 amino acids. V lost 0 bases and J lost 4, with 10 bases in between. The CDR3 bases are TGTGCCAGCAGCGTAGCTCTTTCCTCCACTGAAGCTTTCTTT. It codes for CASSVALSSTEAFF.

The rearrangement uses TRBV3-1 (or the pseudogene TRBV3-2) and TRBJ2-1, with a weak D call TRBD2 (6 bases). There are 15 residues in the CDR3. The germline CDR1 and CDR2 sequences are LGHDT and YNNKEL (reference sequence). V dropped 2 bases and J dropped 9 bases, with 17 bases sitting between them. The CDR3 loop reads CASSQRGALSGEQFF. DNA of the CDR3: TGTGCCAGCAGCCAACGCGGGGCATTGTCGGGTGAGCAGTTCTTC.

The V call is TRBV6-5, the J call TRBJ2-1, with 11 nucleotides matching TRBD1. V lost 6 bases, J lost 7 bases, and 8 bases stayed unmatched. Germline CDR1 MNHEY, CDR2 SVGAGI. This CDR3 is 15 amino acids long. CDR3 in amino acids: CASREDRGRRNEQFF. CDR3 bases: TGTGCCAGCAGGGAGGACAGGGGGCGTCGGAATGAGCAGTTCTTC.

V gene TRBV7-6 combines with J gene TRBJ2-3, with 9 bases aligning to TRBD2. Germline assignment: CDR1 SGHVS and CDR2 FNYEAQ. V was pared by 2 bases and J by 3 bases, with 6 bases of the junction left unmatched. The CDR3 loop spans 16 amino acids. Written as DNA, the CDR3 is TGTGCCAGCAGCTTACGCGGGGGGGCGCCGACAGATACGCAGTATTTT. This sequence encodes CASSLRGGAPTDTQYF. Looking up the rest from reference TRBV7-6 and TRBJ2-3 gives the full variable domain: GAGVSQSPRYKVTKRGQDVALRCDPISGHVSLYWYRQALGQGPEFLTYFNYEAQQDKSGLPNDRFSAERPEGSISTLTIQRTEQRDSAMYRCASSLRGGAPTDTQYFGPGTRLTVL.

The gene calls are TRBV2 and TRBJ2-7; 11 nucleotides agree with TRBD1. The CDR3 loop spans 14 amino acids. The trim removed 6 bases at V and 7 bases at J, leaving 8 bases unmatched. The germline V gene encodes CDR1 SNHLY and CDR2 FYNNEI. The CDR3 protein is CASRIGTGGWEQYF. In DNA form, the CDR3 reads TGTGCCAGCAGAATCGGGACAGGGGGATGGGAGCAGTACTTC. The variable domain in full, completed from reference TRBV2 and TRBJ2-7, reads EPEVTQTPSHQVTQMGQEVILRCVPISNHLYFYWYRQILGQKVEFLVSFYNNEISEKSEIFDDQFSVERPDGSNFTLKIRSTKLEDSAMYFCASRIGTGGWEQYFGPGTRLTVT.

This chain links TRBV4-1 with TRBJ1-5, with 9 bases lining up with TRBD1. The CDR3 has 19 residues. Germline trimming cut 7 bases from V and 1 base from J; bases unmatched to any gene: 17. In germline, CDR1 is MGHRA, CDR2 YSYEKL. The CDR3 loop is CASTPVGQGSSRSNQPQHF. The CDR3 DNA follows: TGCGCCAGCACTCCCGTGGGACAGGGATCCTCTCGAAGCAATCAGCCCCAGCATTTT.